This T cell receptor (beta chain) was recorded in a study of OX40 agonist ivuxolimab in advanced cancers. For the wider study: Ivuxolimab was an agonistic, fully human IgG2 monoclonal antibody directed against OX40 (CD134), a costimulatory receptor. Intravenous ivuxolimab was administered to patients every 2 weeks at six dose levels: 0.01, 0.1, 0.3, 1.5, 3 and 10 mg/kg. Of the approximately 53 patients in dose escalation, 19 had hepatocellular carcinoma, some 15 had melanoma, 9 had renal cell carcinoma and 9 had head and neck cancer. The dose-escalation cohort was 82.7% male with a mean age of about 60 years, ranging from roughly 23 to 90. Prior anti-PD-1, anti-PD-L1 or anti-CTLA-4 therapy was permitted, and checkpoint inhibitors had been received by less than 45% of dose-escalation patients. Three dose-escalation patients achieved partial responses, one with hepatocellular carcinoma and two with cutaneous melanoma. Peripheral TCRbeta sequencing was intended to test whether TCR sequence diversity was altered and clonal T-cell expansion was caused by ivuxolimab. The paper describes the monotherapy dose-escalation part (N ≈ 52 patients) of the phase I trial of ivuxolimab.

As encoded in the germline V gene (reference sequence), CDR1 is WNHNN while CDR2 is SYGVQD. Inclusive of the bounding cysteine and phenylalanine, the CDR3 is 17 residues long. CDR3 DNA only is kept here, 51 bases in frame from base 1. V is pared back by 4 bases and J by 4 bases, with 20 bases lying between the germline termini. Patients with autoimmune disease history or receiving systemic immunosuppression were excluded from the trial. Peripheral blood for TCR sequencing was collected from all dose cohorts at baseline, on cycle 4 day 1, and on cycle 7 day 1. Samples were obtained from an open-label, multicenter, first-in-human phase I dose-escalation trial of ivuxolimab. Adults with locally advanced or metastatic melanoma, renal cell carcinoma, hepatocellular carcinoma or head and neck squamous cell carcinoma were enrolled in the trial. Before TCR sequencing, CD4+ T cells and CD8+ T cells from peripheral blood were sorted into separate populations.

Genomic DNA was isolated from the sorted cells so that the TCRbeta CDR3 region could be sequenced. TCRbeta CDR3 regions were sequenced using the immunoSEQ Assay. TCRdb mirrors the immuneACCESS table, restricted to in-frame sequences. Some clones are absent from its copies; in checked studies, under half trace to an unresolved V gene, and the reason for the others is unknown. In this sample the table shows 70,000 to 95,000 clones, around four fifths of which occur a single time. Approximately 7% of the sample rests with the top ten. The investigation overall reported the following: The antigen specificity of the peripheral T cells that underwent clonal expansion was not determined. In partial responders in the 0.1-3.0 mg/kg groups, normalized peripheral clonal expansion was found to be among the lowest, especially among CD8+ T cells. At doses from 0.1 to 3.0 mg/kg, clonal expansion was seen in both CD4+ and CD8+ blood T cells between baseline and week 6. After ivuxolimab, more expanded clones were found on average in CD8+ T cells than in CD4+ T cells. Low levels of normalized T-cell clonal expansion were also seen in some nonresponding patients.

Points on this clone: Its antigen is unknown. Base qualities are not at hand, and no much larger clone is one base apart.

This TCR derives from an adult with an advanced solid tumor such as melanoma, head and neck, liver or kidney cancer. The sequence joins TRBV10-1 to TRBJ1-5; the D gene remains uncertain. The material was CD4+ or CD8+ T cells sorted from blood, obtained in a trial of the OX40 agonist ivuxolimab. The CDR3 here reads CASSVVGPPISNQPQHF. The sequence in DNA is TGCGCCAGCAGTGTTGTTGGTCCCCCCATATCAAATCAGCCCCAGCATTTT.